This is a list of T cell receptor beta chains from one sample in a study of cytomegalovirus exposure and HLA in healthy donors. Clones were sequenced by immunoSEQ multiplex PCR, and TCRdb holds only the in-frame ones, with some missing. The table lists 95,000 to 100,000 clones, 75% of them singletons. The sequencing input was PBMCs. These TCRs come from a man aged 45-60 years in good health and CMV-seronegative. Both conserved end residues are part of each CDR3. The D gene is left open where the match is weak. For some rows the clone size is stated as once, few or many, or as a class when expanded; others skip it.

. | TRBJ1-6 | TRBD1 | TRBV4-2 | TGTGCCAGCAGCCAAGGGACAGGCCGATCTAATTCACCCCTCCACTTT | CASSQGTGRSNSPLHF
. | TRBJ2-5 | . | TRBV5-8 | TGTGCCAGCAGCTTGGGGCAGGGAACACCGGAGACCCAGTACTTC | CASSLGQGTPETQYF
. | TRBJ1-6 | . | TRBV11-1 | TGTGCCAGCCAAACCATCTGGACAAGTAATTCACCCCTCCACTTT | CASQTIWTSNSPLHF
. | TRBJ2-3 | . | TRBV6-5 | TGTGCCAGCAGTCCCCGTTCGGGGGACACAGATACGCAGTATTTT | CASSPRSGDTDTQYF
. | TRBJ2-1 | . | TRBV27 | TGTGCCAGCAGTTTACAGAGGAATCCTTCCTACAATGAGCAGTTCTTC | CASSLQRNPSYNEQFF
. | TRBJ1-1 | . | TRBV15 | TGTGCCACCAGCGCCCCGGGAGGGCAGAACACTGAAGCTTTCTTT | CATSAPGGQNTEAFF
. | TRBJ2-7 | . | TRBV5-1 | TGCGCCAGCACTGGGATCGGCCGGGGGAGCGAGCAGTACTTC | CASTGIGRGSEQYF
. | TRBJ2-5 | . | TRBV7-6 | TGTGCCAGCAGCTTAATGAGACAGAAAAGCCCGGAGACCCAGTACTTC | CASSLMRQKSPETQYF
. | TRBJ2-6 | . | TRBV4-3 | TGCGCCAGCAGCGCACAGCCGGGAGCCAACTCTGGGGCCAACGTCCTGACTTTC | CASSAQPGANSGANVLTF
. | TRBJ1-5 | TRBD1 | TRBV30 | TGTGCCTGGAGGGGACAGGGCGGGCAGCCCCAGCATTTT | CAWRGQGGQPQHF
few | TRBJ1-1 | . | TRBV6-1 | TGTGCCAGCAGCCCGACTGGGACTGAAGCTTTCTTT | CASSPTGTEAFF
. | TRBJ2-5 | TRBD2 | TRBV7-2 | TGTGCCAGCAGCTACGGGAGGAGGGCCCAGTACTTC | CASSYGRRAQYF
. | TRBJ1-5 | . | TRBV28 | TGTGCCAGCAGTTTTAGGGGATTAGGCAATCAGCCCCAGCATTTT | CASSFRGLGNQPQHF
. | TRBJ2-7 | TRBD2 | TRBV2 | TGTGCCAGCAGGGAGACTAGCGGGGGTACCTACGAGCAGTACTTC | CASRETSGGTYEQYF
few | TRBJ2-5 | TRBD2 | TRBV29-1 | TGCAGCGTTGAAACTAGCGGGGGACAGTACTTC | CSVETSGGQYF
few | TRBJ2-5 | . | TRBV18 | TGTGCCACCACCAGGGTACGGGAAGAGACCCAGTACTTC | CATTRVREETQYF
. | TRBJ1-1 | TRBD1 | TRBV28 | TGTGCCAGCAGTTCCATAGGGACAGGCCCTAGGGAGGCTTTCTTT | CASSSIGTGPREAFF
. | TRBJ2-7 | . | TRBV29-1 | TGCAGCGTTGAGGGGGCGGCGGGCCACGAGCAGTACTTC | CSVEGAAGHEQYF
. | TRBJ1-2 | . | TRBV19 | TGTGCCAGTAGTAAGGGGACAACTCCCCAGACTTTTGGCGGCTACACCTTC | CASSKGTTPQTFGGYTF
. | TRBJ2-1 | TRBD2 | TRBV4-3 | TGCGCCAGCAGACTCGGACCGGGACTAGGCGATGAGCAGTTCTTC | CASRLGPGLGDEQFF
once | TRBJ2-7 | TRBD2 | TRBV28 | TGTGCCAGCAGTTCAGGGACTAGCGCCTACGAGCAGTACTTC | CASSSGTSAYEQYF
. | TRBJ2-3 | TRBD1 | TRBV5-1 | TGCGCCAGCAGCCCCGGGACAGACACAGATACGCAGTATTTT | CASSPGTDTDTQYF
. | TRBJ2-3 | . | TRBV15 | TGTGCCACCAGCAGAGATCAAGGGAGGACCGGAGATACGCAGTATTTT | CATSRDQGRTGDTQYF
. | TRBJ2-2 | TRBD2 | TRBV7-2 | TGTGCCAGCAGCTTAAGGGCTAGCGGGAGTAGAGGGGAGCTGTTTTTT | CASSLRASGSRGELFF
. | TRBJ2-1 | . | TRBV11-2 | TGTGCCAGCAGCTTCCGGGCGCGGGCCGACGAGCAGTTCTTC | CASSFRARADEQFF
. | TRBJ2-1 | TRBD2 | TRBV5-1 | TGCGCCAGCAGCGCGGGACTAGAGTTCAATGAGCAGTTCTTC | CASSAGLEFNEQFF
. | TRBJ2-7 | TRBD1 | TRBV9 | TGTGCCAGCAGCGTAGATTCCTCAGGGGGCGTCGAGCAGTACTTC | CASSVDSSGGVEQYF
. | TRBJ2-3 | TRBD2 | TRBV7-2 | TGTGCCAGCAGGGGACTAGCGGGAGAGTACACAGATACGCAGTATTTT | CASRGLAGEYTDTQYF
. | TRBJ1-5 | . | TRBV28 | TGTGCCAGCAGTGGAGGGAATGTTGGCAATCAGCCCCAGCATTTT | CASSGGNVGNQPQHF
. | TRBJ2-6 | . | TRBV5-6 | TGTGCCAGCACTAAGACTGGGGCCAACGTCCTGACTTTC | CASTKTGANVLTF
. | TRBJ1-2 | TRBD1 | TRBV19 | TGTGCCAGTAGGGGGGACAGCGCTTATGGCTACACCTTC | CASRGDSAYGYTF
. | TRBJ1-3 | . | TRBV7-9 | TGTTCCAGCAGCCCGGCAGGGACAAGCTCGGGAAACACCATATATTTT | CSSSPAGTSSGNTIYF
. | TRBJ1-5 | . | TRBV6-5 | TGTGCCAGCAGCCGCGGAATACAAGATCAGCCCCAGCATTTT | CASSRGIQDQPQHF
. | TRBJ1-2 | TRBD1 | TRBV6-4 | TGTGCCAGCAGTGACGGACAGGGTTCGGGCGGCTACACCTTC | CASSDGQGSGGYTF
. | TRBJ1-4 | . | TRBV6-4 | TGTGCCAGCAGGTTCACAGGAGAGGACCCAAAGGGGTGCGAAAAACTGTTTTTT | CASRFTGEDPKGCEKLFF
. | TRBJ2-7 | TRBD1 | TRBV25-1 | TGTGCCAGCAGTACACAACAGGGGTCGAACGAGCAGTACTTC | CASSTQQGSNEQYF